Detailed here is one T cell receptor beta chain. Its antigen is currently unknown. It was with 60 Vbeta and 13 Jbeta primers that the PCR ran. Produced via immunoSEQ multiplex PCR; TCRdb's table is partial and in-frame only. Here the sample spans about 210,000 clones, around 88% being singletons. Though probably carrying unrecorded immune exposures, donors were nominally healthy at sampling. The CDR3 consists of 17 residues. In germline, CDR1 is SGDLS, CDR2 YYNGEE. Between the trimmed V and J ends, which lost 0 bases and 2 bases, there was a span of 18 bases. This sample was taken from a study of cytomegalovirus exposure and HLA in healthy donors. Study-wide results and caveats: Most of the TCR beta V segments (in an earlier analysis) were productive either about 87% or about 30% of the time. Researchers reported from a later analysis that most CMV-associated TCR beta chains appeared HLA-restricted.

Sequencing was carried out using PBMCs. The chain employs TRBV9 and TRBJ2-7, with D perhaps TRBD1 (5 bases). This receptor was obtained from a middle-aged man in good health and CMV-seropositive. The DNA for the CDR3 is TGTGCCAGCAGCGTAGGTCTTCAGCGTCAGGGCGCCTACGAGCAGTACTTC. Protein: CASSVGLQRQGAYEQYF.